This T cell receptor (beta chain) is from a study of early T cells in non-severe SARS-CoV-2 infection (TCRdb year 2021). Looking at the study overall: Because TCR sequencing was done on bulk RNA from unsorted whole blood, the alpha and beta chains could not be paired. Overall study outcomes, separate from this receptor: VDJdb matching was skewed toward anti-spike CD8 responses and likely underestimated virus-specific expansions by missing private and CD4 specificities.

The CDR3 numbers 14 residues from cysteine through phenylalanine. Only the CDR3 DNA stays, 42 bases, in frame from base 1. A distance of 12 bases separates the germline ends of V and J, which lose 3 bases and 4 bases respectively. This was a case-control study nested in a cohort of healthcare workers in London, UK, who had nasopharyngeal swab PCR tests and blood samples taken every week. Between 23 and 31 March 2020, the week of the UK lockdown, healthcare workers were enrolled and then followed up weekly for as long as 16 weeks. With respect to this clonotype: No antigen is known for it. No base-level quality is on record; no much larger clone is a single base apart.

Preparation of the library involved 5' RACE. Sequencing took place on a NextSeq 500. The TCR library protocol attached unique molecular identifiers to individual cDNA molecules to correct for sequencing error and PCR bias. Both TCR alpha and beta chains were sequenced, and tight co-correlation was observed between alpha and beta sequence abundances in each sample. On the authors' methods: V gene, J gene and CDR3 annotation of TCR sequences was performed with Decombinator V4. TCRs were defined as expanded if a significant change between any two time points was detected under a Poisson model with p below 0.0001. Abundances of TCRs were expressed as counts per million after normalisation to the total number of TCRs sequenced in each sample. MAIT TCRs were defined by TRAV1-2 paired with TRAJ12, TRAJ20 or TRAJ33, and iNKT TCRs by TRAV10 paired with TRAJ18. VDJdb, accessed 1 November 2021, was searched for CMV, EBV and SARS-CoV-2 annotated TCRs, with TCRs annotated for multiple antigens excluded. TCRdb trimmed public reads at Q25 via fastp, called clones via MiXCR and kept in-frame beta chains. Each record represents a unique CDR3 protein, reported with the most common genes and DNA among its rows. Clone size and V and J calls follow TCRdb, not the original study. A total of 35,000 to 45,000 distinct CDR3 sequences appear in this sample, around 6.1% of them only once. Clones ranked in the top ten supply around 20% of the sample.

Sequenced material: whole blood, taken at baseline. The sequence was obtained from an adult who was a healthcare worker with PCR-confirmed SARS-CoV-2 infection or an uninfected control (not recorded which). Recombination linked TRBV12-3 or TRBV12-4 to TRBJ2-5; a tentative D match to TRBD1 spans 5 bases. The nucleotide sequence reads TGTGCCAGCAGTTTGAGACAGCCCCGAGAGACCCAGTACTTC. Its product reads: CASSLRQPRETQYF.